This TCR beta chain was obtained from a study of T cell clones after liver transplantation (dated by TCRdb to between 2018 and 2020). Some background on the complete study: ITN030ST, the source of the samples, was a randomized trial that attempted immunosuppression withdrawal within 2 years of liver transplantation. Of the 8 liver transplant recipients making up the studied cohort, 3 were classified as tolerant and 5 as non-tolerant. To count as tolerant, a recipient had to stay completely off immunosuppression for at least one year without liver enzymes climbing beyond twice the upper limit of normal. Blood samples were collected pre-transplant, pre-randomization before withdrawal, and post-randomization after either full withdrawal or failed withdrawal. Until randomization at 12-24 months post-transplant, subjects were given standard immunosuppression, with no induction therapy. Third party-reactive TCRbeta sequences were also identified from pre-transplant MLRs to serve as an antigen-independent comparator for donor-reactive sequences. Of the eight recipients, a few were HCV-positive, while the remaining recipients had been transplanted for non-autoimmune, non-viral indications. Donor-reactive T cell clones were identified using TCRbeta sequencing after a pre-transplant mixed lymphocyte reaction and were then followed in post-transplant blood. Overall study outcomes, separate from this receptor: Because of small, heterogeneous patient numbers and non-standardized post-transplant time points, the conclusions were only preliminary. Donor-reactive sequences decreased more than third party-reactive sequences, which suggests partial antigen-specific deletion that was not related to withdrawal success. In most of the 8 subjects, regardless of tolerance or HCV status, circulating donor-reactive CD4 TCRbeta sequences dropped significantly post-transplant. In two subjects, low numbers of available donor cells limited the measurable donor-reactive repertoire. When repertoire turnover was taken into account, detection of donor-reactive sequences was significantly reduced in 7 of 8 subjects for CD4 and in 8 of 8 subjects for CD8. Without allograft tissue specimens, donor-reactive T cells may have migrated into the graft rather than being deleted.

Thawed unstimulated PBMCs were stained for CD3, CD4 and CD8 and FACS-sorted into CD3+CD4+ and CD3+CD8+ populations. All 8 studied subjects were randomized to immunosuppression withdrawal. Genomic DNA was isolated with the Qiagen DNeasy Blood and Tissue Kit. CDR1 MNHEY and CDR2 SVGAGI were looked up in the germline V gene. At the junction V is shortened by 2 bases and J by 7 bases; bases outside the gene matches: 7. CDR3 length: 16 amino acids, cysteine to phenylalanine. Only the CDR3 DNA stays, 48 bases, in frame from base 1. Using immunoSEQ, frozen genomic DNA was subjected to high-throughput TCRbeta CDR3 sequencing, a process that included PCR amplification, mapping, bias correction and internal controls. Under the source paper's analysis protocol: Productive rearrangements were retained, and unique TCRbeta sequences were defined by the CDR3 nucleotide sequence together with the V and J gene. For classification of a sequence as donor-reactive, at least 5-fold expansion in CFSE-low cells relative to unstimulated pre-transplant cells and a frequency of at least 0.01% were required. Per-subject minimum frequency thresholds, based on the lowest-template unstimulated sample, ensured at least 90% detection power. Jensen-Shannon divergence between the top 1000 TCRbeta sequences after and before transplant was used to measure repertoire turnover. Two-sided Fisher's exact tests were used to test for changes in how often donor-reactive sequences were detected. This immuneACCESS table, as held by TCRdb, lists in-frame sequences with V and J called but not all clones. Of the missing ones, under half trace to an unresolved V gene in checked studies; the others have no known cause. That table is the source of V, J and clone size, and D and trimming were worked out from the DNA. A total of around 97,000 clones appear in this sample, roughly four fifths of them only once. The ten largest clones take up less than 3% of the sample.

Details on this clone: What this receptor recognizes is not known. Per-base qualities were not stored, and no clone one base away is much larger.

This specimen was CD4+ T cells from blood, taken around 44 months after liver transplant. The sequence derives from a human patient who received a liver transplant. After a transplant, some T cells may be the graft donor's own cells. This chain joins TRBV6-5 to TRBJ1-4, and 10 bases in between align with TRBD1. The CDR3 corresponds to CASSYLGQGGSEKLFF. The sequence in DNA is TGTGCCAGCAGTTACCTCGGACAGGGGGGAAGTGAAAAACTGTTTTTT.